The rows below give T cell receptor beta chains drawn from one sample of a study of blood T cell repertoires in COVID-19. Here immunoSEQ multiplex PCR was the method, and the copy in TCRdb shows in-frame clones only, minus some. The profile shows roughly 200,000 clones, around 86% of them singletons. Input material: peripheral blood. These receptors originate from a man older than 75 with acute or convalescent COVID-19. Each CDR3 is given with its conserved first and last residue. The D gene is left open where the match is weak. Expanded clones get a size class; other rows say once, few or many, or leave the size out.

D: TRBD2
V: TRBV4-3
size: once
J: TRBJ2-3
DNA: TGCGCCAGCAGCCAAGCGCTAGCGGGGGCCACAGATACGCAGTATTTT
CDR3: CASSQALAGATDTQYF

D: TRBD2
V: TRBV6-5
size: -
J: TRBJ2-2
DNA: TGTGCCAGCAGTAGACTAGCGGGAGCCGGGGAGCTGTTTTTT
CDR3: CASSRLAGAGELFF

D: -
V: TRBV5-1
size: -
J: TRBJ2-2
DNA: TGCGCCAGCAGCCTCACCGGGGGTTCATTAGGGGCCGGGGAGCTGTTTTTT
CDR3: CASSLTGGSLGAGELFF

D: -
V: TRBV4-2
size: -
J: TRBJ1-5
DNA: TGTGCCAGCAGCCAAGACAGGGGCAATCAGCCCCAGCATTTT
CDR3: CASSQDRGNQPQHF

D: TRBD2
V: TRBV7-2
size: -
J: TRBJ2-7
DNA: TGTGCCAGCAGCCCGACTAGCGTAGGCGCCTACGAGCAGTACTTC
CDR3: CASSPTSVGAYEQYF

D: -
V: TRBV19
size: many
J: TRBJ2-3
DNA: TGTGCCAGTAGTATCTCGACAGGCAGCGGGGAGAAGGGGACAGATACGCAGTATTTT
CDR3: CASSISTGSGEKGTDTQYF

D: -
V: TRBV18
size: -
J: TRBJ2-5
DNA: TGTGCCAGCTCACCCCAGGGAAACCAAGAGACCCAGTACTTC
CDR3: CASSPQGNQETQYF

D: TRBD1
V: TRBV7-3
size: -
J: TRBJ1-1
DNA: TGTGCCAGCAGCAAGGACAGGGGTCACACTGAAGCTTTCTTT
CDR3: CASSKDRGHTEAFF

D: TRBD1
V: TRBV7-9
size: -
J: TRBJ1-3
DNA: TGTGCCAGCAGCCTGGACAGGTCAGGAAACACCATATATTTT
CDR3: CASSLDRSGNTIYF

D: TRBD1
V: TRBV28
size: -
J: TRBJ2-7
DNA: TGTGCCAGCAGTCGCAGGGGGCCCCCCTACGAGCAGTACTTC
CDR3: CASSRRGPPYEQYF

D: TRBD1
V: TRBV5-1
size: -
J: TRBJ2-3
DNA: TGCGCCAGCAGCTTGGATTCGAAGACAGGGGAGGTTACGCAGTATTTT
CDR3: CASSLDSKTGEVTQYF

D: TRBD1
V: TRBV7-2
size: -
J: TRBJ2-1
DNA: TGTGCCAGCAGCTTAGATGTGGGACAGGGGGCAAGGGATGAGCAGTTCTTC
CDR3: CASSLDVGQGARDEQFF

D: -
V: TRBV5-1
size: -
J: TRBJ2-1
DNA: TGCGCCAGCAGCAAACGACACTCCTACAATGAGCAGTTCTTC
CDR3: CASSKRHSYNEQFF

D: TRBD1
V: TRBV7-3
size: -
J: TRBJ1-1
DNA: TGTGCCAGCAGGGACGGACAGGGGCTGAACACTGAAGCTTTCTTT
CDR3: CASRDGQGLNTEAFF

D: -
V: TRBV18
size: -
J: TRBJ1-6
DNA: TGTGCCAGCTCAGGGATAGGAGGATCACCCCTCCACTTT
CDR3: CASSGIGGSPLHF

D: -
V: TRBV4-3
size: few
J: TRBJ1-3
DNA: TGCGCCAGCAGCCAAGAATCCGGGTCCTCTGGAAACACCATATATTTT
CDR3: CASSQESGSSGNTIYF

D: -
V: TRBV7-2
size: -
J: TRBJ1-2
DNA: TGTGCCAGCAGCCTAGGGCCAACTAACTATGGCTACACCTTC
CDR3: CASSLGPTNYGYTF

D: TRBD1
V: TRBV2
size: -
J: TRBJ1-6
DNA: TGTGCCAGCAGTGAGGGGGCAGGGGGTAGTTCACCCCTCCACTTT
CDR3: CASSEGAGGSSPLHF

D: TRBD2
V: TRBV24-1
size: few
J: TRBJ2-1
DNA: TGTGCCACCAGTGATTACGGGACTAGCGGGAGAGATGAGCAGTTCTTC
CDR3: CATSDYGTSGRDEQFF

D: TRBD1
V: TRBV27
size: -
J: TRBJ1-5
DNA: TGTGCCAGCAGTTCCCAGGGGGCGAAAAATCAGCCCCAGCATTTT
CDR3: CASSSQGAKNQPQHF

D: TRBD1
V: TRBV19
size: -
J: TRBJ2-7
DNA: TGTGCCAGTAGTACGTTTCCAGGACAGGATCAGTACTTC
CDR3: CASSTFPGQDQYF

D: -
V: TRBV10-2
size: -
J: TRBJ1-1
DNA: TGCGCCAGCAGATCGGGACTGGGGAACACTGAAGCTTTCTTT
CDR3: CASRSGLGNTEAFF

D: -
V: TRBV4-1
size: -
J: TRBJ1-4
DNA: TGCGCCAGCAGCCAGGCGCCGAGGGGGAAACTGTTTTTT
CDR3: CASSQAPRGKLFF

D: -
V: TRBV27
size: -
J: TRBJ1-1
DNA: TGTGCCAGCAGTCCCAATAGGGGTACTGAAGCTTTCTTT
CDR3: CASSPNRGTEAFF

D: TRBD2
V: TRBV27
size: -
J: TRBJ2-3
DNA: TGTGCCAGCAGTCGTCGGGAGGGGGGTACAGATACGCAGTATTTT
CDR3: CASSRREGGTDTQYF

D: TRBD1
V: TRBV19
size: -
J: TRBJ1-4
DNA: TGTGCCAGTACCACCAGGGGGTTTGAAAAACTGTTTTTT
CDR3: CASTTRGFEKLFF

D: TRBD1
V: TRBV19
size: once
J: TRBJ2-6
DNA: TGTGCCAGTAGTATAGGCACCGGGACAGCTGGGGCCAACGTCCTGACTTTC
CDR3: CASSIGTGTAGANVLTF

D: TRBD2
V: TRBV18
size: -
J: TRBJ2-1
DNA: TGTGCCAGCTCATCACTAGCGGGAGAAGGCAATGAGCAGTTCTTC
CDR3: CASSSLAGEGNEQFF

D: -
V: TRBV7-2
size: -
J: TRBJ1-2
DNA: TGTGCCAGCAGCTCGCAGCAGGCTGGCTACACCTTC
CDR3: CASSSQQAGYTF

D: -
V: TRBV27
size: -
J: TRBJ2-2
DNA: TGTGCCAGCAGTAAGACAGTTATCACCGGGGAGCTGTTTTTT
CDR3: CASSKTVITGELFF

D: TRBD2
V: TRBV19
size: -
J: TRBJ2-3
DNA: TGTGCCAGTAGTGCCGGAACTAGCGTTCGCACAGATACGCAGTATTTT
CDR3: CASSAGTSVRTDTQYF

D: TRBD2
V: TRBV18
size: -
J: TRBJ2-7
DNA: TGTGCCAGCTCACTCTCCGGGACTAGCTCTTCCTACGAGCAGTACTTC
CDR3: CASSLSGTSSSYEQYF

D: TRBD2
V: TRBV28
size: -
J: TRBJ2-1
DNA: TGTGCCAGCAGACGGACTAGCGGATCCTACAATGAGCAGTTCTTC
CDR3: CASRRTSGSYNEQFF

D: -
V: TRBV6-5
size: -
J: TRBJ1-5
DNA: TGTGCCAGCAGGGTTAGAGGCAATCAGCCCCAGCATTTT
CDR3: CASRVRGNQPQHF

D: -
V: TRBV7-2
size: -
J: TRBJ1-5
DNA: TGTGCCAGCAGCTTAGTATCAGGGAGGCAGGGTCAGCCCCAGCATTTT
CDR3: CASSLVSGRQGQPQHF

D: TRBD1
V: TRBV7-8
size: -
J: TRBJ1-1
DNA: TGTGCCAGCAGCTTTCCGGGACAGGGGACTGAAGCTTTCTTT
CDR3: CASSFPGQGTEAFF

D: -
V: TRBV7-2
size: -
J: TRBJ1-4
DNA: TGTGCCAGCAGCCCGAACAGGGCCTCTAATGAAAAACTGTTTTTT
CDR3: CASSPNRASNEKLFF

D: TRBD1
V: TRBV11-3
size: -
J: TRBJ2-3
DNA: TGTGCCAGCAGCCTAGGGACAGGGGAACGGAGGACGCAGTATTTT
CDR3: CASSLGTGERRTQYF

D: -
V: TRBV5-1
size: once
J: TRBJ1-2
DNA: TGCGCCAGCAGCTTAACGGGTACCTATGGCTACACCTTC
CDR3: CASSLTGTYGYTF

D: -
V: TRBV6-4
size: -
J: TRBJ2-3
DNA: TGTGCCAGCAGTGACCCCAGGGAAGGGCGTGATACGCAGTATTTT
CDR3: CASSDPREGRDTQYF

D: -
V: TRBV28
size: -
J: TRBJ1-5
DNA: TGTGCCAGCGAGGGGGGGATCGGTCAGCCCCAGCATTTT
CDR3: CASEGGIGQPQHF

D: -
V: TRBV28
size: -
J: TRBJ1-1
DNA: TGTGCCAGCAGGGACTCCTCATGGAGCACTGAAGCTTTCTTT
CDR3: CASRDSSWSTEAFF

D: TRBD2
V: TRBV2
size: once
J: TRBJ2-5
DNA: TGTGCCAGCAGTTATGCACTAGCGGGAGGGCCTGTGTACTTC
CDR3: CASSYALAGGPVYF

D: -
V: TRBV21-1
size: -
J: TRBJ2-2
DNA: TGTGCCAGCAGCAAAGTAAGGCCAAAGACTGGGGAGCTGTTTTTT
CDR3: CASSKVRPKTGELFF

D: -
V: TRBV9
size: -
J: TRBJ1-6
DNA: TGTGCCAGCAGCGTAGGGTCCAGGGGTAATTCACCCCTCCACTTT
CDR3: CASSVGSRGNSPLHF

D: -
V: TRBV2
size: -
J: TRBJ2-3
DNA: TGTGCCAGCAGAGGGACTAGCACAGATACGCAGTATTTT
CDR3: CASRGTSTDTQYF

D: -
V: TRBV7-9
size: -
J: TRBJ1-6
DNA: TGTGCCAGCAGCCGAAACCAGCAGGGTAATTCACCCCTCCACTTT
CDR3: CASSRNQQGNSPLHF

D: -
V: TRBV4-1
size: -
J: TRBJ1-1
DNA: TGCGCCAGCAAACCCCCCGGGGAAAACACTGAAGCTTTCTTT
CDR3: CASKPPGENTEAFF

D: -
V: TRBV28
size: once
J: TRBJ2-7
DNA: TGTGCCAGCAGCTCCTGGGGGCAGGAGGCCTACGAGCAGTACTTC
CDR3: CASSSWGQEAYEQYF

D: TRBD1
V: TRBV27
size: -
J: TRBJ2-5
DNA: TGTGCCAGCAGTTTATCCTGGGTCAGGGGGCTCGGAGAGACCCAGTACTTC
CDR3: CASSLSWVRGLGETQYF

D: TRBD2
V: TRBV6-5
size: once
J: TRBJ2-1
DNA: TGTGCCAGCAGTTACACTAGCGGGAGAGGGGATGAGCAGTTCTTC
CDR3: CASSYTSGRGDEQFF

D: TRBD1
V: TRBV7-2
size: -
J: TRBJ2-7
DNA: TGTGCCAGCATGCCCACAGGGGGCCGGCACGAGCAGTACTTC
CDR3: CASMPTGGRHEQYF

D: TRBD1
V: TRBV5-1
size: once
J: TRBJ2-3
DNA: TGCGCCAGCAGCCTTAGGACAGGGTCAGATACGCAGTATTTT
CDR3: CASSLRTGSDTQYF

D: TRBD2
V: TRBV19
size: -
J: TRBJ2-3
DNA: TGTGCCAGTAAAGCGGGATTCACAGATACGCAGTATTTT
CDR3: CASKAGFTDTQYF